A single sample gave rise to the 9 T cell receptor beta chains below, sequenced in a study of CD8 T cells in Susac syndrome. Random hexamers primed reverse transcription of about 0.45 to 1 ug RNA. TCRdb analysed the immunoSEQ multiplex PCR reads with MiXCR anew, one entry per CDR3 protein. The repertoire consists of 100,000 or so distinct CDR3 sequences, with 85% to 95% occurring once and the leading ten covering 0.12%. The specimen was CD8+ T cells from PBMCs. The receptors were gathered from a human donor in good health.

The rearrangement joins TRBV2 to TRBJ1-3; D gene unclear. Germline CDR1 is SNHLY and CDR2 is FYNNEI. The CDR3 contains 13 residues. V lost 6 bases, J lost 10 bases, and 16 bases lay in between. CDR3 loop: CASSPVPGITIYF. CDR3 sequence (DNA): TGTGCCAGCAGCCCAGTACCGGGCATAACCATATATTTT.

The CDR3 nucleotides read TGTGCCACACTTGAAGGACATCGCACAGATACGCAGTATTTT. This sequence encodes CATLEGHRTDTQYF. This chain joins TRBV6-2 or TRBV6-3 and TRBJ2-3, with D perhaps matching TRBD1 (5 bases). Per the germline V gene, CDR1 is MNHEY and CDR2 is SVGEGT. Trimming left V 10 bases short and J 1 base short, with 15 bases between. The CDR3 extends over 14 amino acids.

This sequence joins TRBV9 and TRBJ2-1; D unclear. With 0 bases removed from V and 2 bases from J, the gap between germline ends came to 9 bases. Germline CDR1 is SGDLS and CDR2 is YYNGEE. The CDR3 loop spans 15 amino acids. This CDR3 is CASSVVGSTYNEQFF. As DNA, the CDR3 is TGTGCCAGCAGCGTAGTGGGCTCGACCTACAATGAGCAGTTCTTC.

CDR3 DNA sequence: TGTGCCAGCAGTCCATTGACTAGCCGCTACAATGAGCAGTTCTTC. It specifies CASSPLTSRYNEQFF. The chain has TRBV3-1 and TRBJ2-1; 7 positions match TRBD2. V lost 6 bases to trimming and J lost 3 bases; unmatched junction nucleotides: 8. The length of the CDR3 is 15 residues. Looked up from germline, CDR1 is LGHDT and CDR2 is YNNKEL (reference sequence).

The J gene is TRBJ1-2, the V gene TRBV7-3, with D unclear. Germline CDR1 reads SGHTA; CDR2 reads FQGTGA. Trimming pared 5 bases from V and 8 bases from J, leaving 15 bases between. The CDR3 runs to 13 residues. This chain's CDR3 is CASSPSPGNGYTF. The CDR3 nucleotides read TGTGCCAGCAGCCCATCACCAGGAAACGGCTACACCTTC.

This chain joins TRBV7-2 and TRBJ2-1; 11 bases align to TRBD2. The CDR3 runs to 15 residues. V trimming: 5 bases; J trimming: 3 bases; junction bases outside the gene matches: 3. Germline CDR1 SGHTA, CDR2 FQGNSA. CDR3 nucleotides: TGTGCCAGCAGCCGACTAGCGGGGAGCTACAATGAGCAGTTCTTC. Translation: CASSRLAGSYNEQFF.

This clonotype was recorded once. The chain employs TRBV11-3 and TRBJ2-1, with TRBD2 matching over 15 bases. Per germline, CDR1 SGHNT and CDR2 YENEEA. J was trimmed by 5 bases and V by 6 bases; bases with no gene match: 8. This CDR3 region has 17 residues. CDR3 in amino acids: CASSLGTSGRWNNEQFF. For the CDR3, the DNA is TGTGCCAGCAGTCTCGGGACTAGCGGGAGGTGGAACAATGAGCAGTTCTTC.

This chain joins TRBV12-3 or TRBV12-4 and TRBJ1-1; no firm D call. CDR3 length equals 14 residues. The germline V and J ends were trimmed by 8 bases and 1 base, with 14 bases remaining between them. In DNA form, the CDR3 reads TGTGCCAGCCTGCTGGGAGCGCAGAACACTGAAGCTTTCTTT. Translating it yields CASLLGAQNTEAFF.

This rearrangement joins TRBV7-3 to TRBJ2-2, with D possibly TRBD1 on 6 matching bases. The CDR3 spans 16 residues. The V end lost 5 bases, the J end lost 6 bases, and 19 bases lay between the germline ends. Germline V CDR1 and CDR2: SGHTA, FQGTGA. The chain's CDR3 is CASSILTGGLAGELFF. CDR3 DNA: TGTGCCAGCAGCATACTCACTGGGGGCCTAGCCGGGGAGCTGTTTTTT.